Following are 13 T cell receptor beta chains from one sample sequenced in a study of blood T cell repertoires in COVID-19. Using immunoSEQ multiplex PCR, the repertoire was profiled, and TCRdb retains in-frame clones only, with some absent. The data show some 220,000 clones, roughly 85% seen once. The material sequenced was peripheral blood. The receptor set was obtained from a woman in her seventies with COVID-19, enrolled during active disease.

The chain combines TRBV18 with TRBJ1-1; D uncertain. The length of the CDR3 is 16 residues. Germline V CDR1 and CDR2: KGHSH, LQKENI. V lost 1 base to trimming and J lost 2 bases, with 14 bases between them. The CDR3 nucleotides read TGTGCCAGCTCACCACGACGGGAAAGCGGAAACACTGAAGCTTTCTTT. Translation gives CASSPRRESGNTEAFF.

The rearrangement links TRBV12-3 or TRBV12-4 to TRBJ2-7; a possible D gene is TRBD1 (5 bases). This CDR3 comprises 13 residues. V shed 3 bases and J shed 2 bases, with 8 bases lying between them. CDR3 sequence (DNA): TGTGCCAGCAGTTTTTCAGGGCCCTACGAGCAGTACTTC. Its protein is CASSFSGPYEQYF.

The V call is TRBV7-3, the J call TRBJ1-1; perhaps TRBD1 as D (5 bases). In germline, CDR1 is SGHTA, CDR2 FQGTGA. This CDR3 has 15 amino acids. V was shortened by 1 base and J by 0 bases, with 9 bases between the two germline ends. The CDR3 sequence: CASSLIGQVNTEAFF. In nucleotides, the CDR3 is TGTGCCAGCAGCTTAATTGGACAAGTGAACACTGAAGCTTTCTTT.

V is TRBV18 and J is TRBJ1-5; D remains unclear. V was clipped by 1 base and J by 4 bases, with 14 bases between them. CDR1 is KGHSH, CDR2 LQKENI, per germline. The CDR3 is made up of 16 amino acids. CDR3 sequence reads: CASSPRVAGDNQPQHF. In DNA, the CDR3 is TGTGCCAGCTCACCACGTGTGGCAGGCGATAATCAGCCCCAGCATTTT.

This clone has more than one count but fewer than ten. The chain combines TRBV15 with TRBJ1-1; 8 bases are a match to TRBD1. Germline-derived CDR1 and CDR2 are LNHNV and YYDKDF (reference sequence). This CDR3 spans 16 amino acids. The V and J ends lost 2 bases and 4 bases, in that order; junction bases with no gene match: 9. The CDR3 is CATSRRLDRVSTEAFF. Here the CDR3 DNA reads TGTGCCACCAGCAGACGTCTGGACAGGGTGAGCACTGAAGCTTTCTTT. The whole variable domain, filled in from reference TRBV15 and TRBJ1-1, reads DAMVIQNPRYQVTQFGKPVTLSCSQTLNHNVMYWYQQKSSQAPKLLFHYYDKDFNNEADTPDNFQSRRPNTSFCFLDIRSPGLGDTAMYLCATSRRLDRVSTEAFFGQGTRLTVV.

The V gene is TRBV5-1, the J gene TRBJ2-7, with 7 bases lining up with TRBD1. This CDR3 spans 16 amino acids. The germline V gene encodes CDR1 SGHRS and CDR2 YFSETQ. Unmatched junction bases numbered 13, after V lost 5 bases and J lost 2 bases. The DNA for the CDR3 is TGCGCCAGCAGTCAAGACCCGGGACAGAAAACCTACGAGCAGTACTTC. Its protein is CASSQDPGQKTYEQYF. The variable domain in full, with the rest retrieved from reference TRBV5-1 and TRBJ2-7, is KAGVTQTPRYLIKTRGQQVTLSCSPISGHRSVSWYQQTPGQGLQFLFEYFSETQRNKGNFPGRFSGRQFSNSRSEMNVSTLELGDSALYLCASSQDPGQKTYEQYFGPGTRLTVT.

J is TRBJ2-7 and V is TRBV6-2 or TRBV6-3; 7 positions agree with TRBD2. Unmatched junction bases numbered 13, after V lost 2 bases and J lost 6 bases. The CDR3 has 16 amino acids. The V gene's germline CDR1 is MNHEY and CDR2 SVGEGT. The CDR3 DNA follows: TGTGCCAGCAGTTACGATGGGAGGGCAATATCGGGCGAGCAGTACTTC. This codes for CASSYDGRAISGEQYF.

The chain uses TRBV12-3 or TRBV12-4 and TRBJ1-2; possible D gene TRBD1, 6 bases. CDR3 length equals 13 residues. Trimming left V 6 bases short and J 4 bases short, with 12 bases between. The CDR3: CASRATGTYGYTF. The CDR3, as DNA: TGTGCCAGCAGAGCCACAGGGACCTATGGCTACACCTTC.

The chain joins TRBV15 to TRBJ1-1; 12 nucleotides line up with TRBD1. CDR1 is LNHNV, CDR2 YYDKDF, per germline (reference sequence). This CDR3 is built from 15 residues. Unmatched junction bases numbered 6, after V lost 5 bases and J lost 5 bases. The CDR3 bases are TGTGCCACCAGCGCCCGGGACAGGGGGCAAACTGAAGCTTTCTTT. Translating it yields CATSARDRGQTEAFF.

This rearrangement joins TRBV27 to TRBJ2-1, with 11 bases lining up with TRBD2. J was trimmed by 9 bases and V by 7 bases; bases with no gene match: 14. The germline gives CDR1 MNHEY, CDR2 SMNVEV (reference sequence). CDR3 length: 16 residues. The CDR3 loop reads CASTPSRLAGGGEQFF. The CDR3 DNA follows: TGTGCCAGCACCCCGAGTCGTCTAGCGGGAGGAGGTGAGCAGTTCTTC.

The chain has TRBV6-1 and TRBJ1-4; TRBD1 matches at 10 bases. Unmatched junction bases numbered 7, after V lost 4 bases and J lost 8 bases. CDR3 length: 15 amino acids. Germline values: CDR1 MNHNS, CDR2 SASEGT. CDR3 nucleotides: TGTGCCAGCAGTGCACGGACAGGGGGAGGGGAAAAACTGTTTTTT. It translates to CASSARTGGGEKLFF.

The chain carries TRBV2 and TRBJ1-4; 7 positions match TRBD1. The CDR3 runs to 14 residues. V lost 6 bases to trimming and J lost 3 bases; unmatched junction nucleotides: 4. CDR1 and CDR2 (germline): SNHLY, FYNNEI. In nucleotides, the CDR3 is TGTGCCAGCAGAGCTGACAGGGCTAATGAAAAACTGTTTTTT. Encoded protein: CASRADRANEKLFF.

The V and J genes are TRBV7-3 and TRBJ2-3, with TRBD2 matching 9 bases. The CDR3 extends over 16 amino acids. CDR1 SGHTA and CDR2 FQGTGA come from the germline V gene. After removal of 1 base from V and 5 bases from J, the junction contained 7 bases not matched to a gene. CDR3 in amino acids: CASSLNSGSSVDTQYF. DNA of the CDR3: TGTGCCAGCAGCTTAAATAGCGGGAGCTCCGTAGATACGCAGTATTTT.